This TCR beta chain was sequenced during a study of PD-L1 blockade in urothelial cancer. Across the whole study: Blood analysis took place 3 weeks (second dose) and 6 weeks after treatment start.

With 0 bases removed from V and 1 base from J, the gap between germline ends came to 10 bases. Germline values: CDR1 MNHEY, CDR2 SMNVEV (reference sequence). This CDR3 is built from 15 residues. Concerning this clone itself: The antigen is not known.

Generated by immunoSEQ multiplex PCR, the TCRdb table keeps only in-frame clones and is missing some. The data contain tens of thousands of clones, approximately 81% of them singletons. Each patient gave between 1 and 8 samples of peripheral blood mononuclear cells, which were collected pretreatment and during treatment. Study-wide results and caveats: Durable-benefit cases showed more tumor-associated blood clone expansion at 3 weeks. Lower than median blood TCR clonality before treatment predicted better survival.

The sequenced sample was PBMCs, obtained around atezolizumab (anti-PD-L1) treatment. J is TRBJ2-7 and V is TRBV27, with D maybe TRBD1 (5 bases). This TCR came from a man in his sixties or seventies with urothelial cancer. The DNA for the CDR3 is TGTGCCAGCAGTTTATCGCAGGGTTGGTCCTACGAGCAGTACTTC. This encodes CASSLSQGWSYEQYF.